This TCR beta chain was recorded in a study of T cell responses to AZD1222 COVID-19 vaccine. This clone was seen more than once but under ten times. Trimming removed 1 base from V and 2 bases from J; junction bases left unmatched: 4. Germline V gene data show CDR1 as LGHNA and CDR2 as YNFKEQ. The CDR3 is made up of 15 amino acids. Some clones are missing from TCRdb's copy, which holds only in-frame ones; the method was immunoSEQ multiplex PCR. Of some 150,000 clones in the sample, approximately 83% are singletons; the top ten hold 7.5% to 8.5%. The receptor was isolated from an adult in good health. Material: peripheral blood, obtained on day 0 of AZD1222 vaccination. The genes are TRBV4-2 and TRBJ1-2; the match to TRBD1 covers 7 bases. CDR3 in DNA: TGTGCCAGCAGCCAAGTAGGGGGCATCAACTATGGCTACACCTTC. Its translation: CASSQVGGINYGYTF.